These 9 T cell receptor beta chains share one sample of origin, sequenced in a study of blood T cell repertoires in COVID-19. Profiled with immunoSEQ multiplex PCR; TCRdb holds only in-frame clones, not every one. Of roughly 120,000 clones in the sample, about two thirds were seen once. Sample: peripheral blood. The source is a human donor with acute or convalescent COVID-19. The donor label of this sample is uncertain.

The chain links TRBV3-1 (or the pseudogene TRBV3-2) to TRBJ1-2; 11 nucleotides agree with TRBD1. The germline V gene has CDR1 LGHDT and CDR2 YNNKEL (reference sequence). The V gene end was trimmed by 2 bases and the J gene end by 3 bases; junction bases not matched to a gene: 8. CDR3 length equals 17 residues. CDR3 loop: CASSQRPRDRGDYGYTF. The DNA of the CDR3 is TGTGCCAGCAGCCAAAGGCCCCGGGACAGGGGGGACTATGGCTACACCTTC.

This chain joins TRBV2 and TRBJ2-7; D call uncertain. There are 11 residues in the CDR3. V lost 6 bases to trimming and J lost 6 bases, with 9 bases between them. Germline CDR1 reads SNHLY; CDR2 reads FYNNEI. The chain's CDR3 is CASRGEGEQYF. The CDR3 DNA sequence: TGTGCCAGCAGGGGCGAAGGCGAGCAGTACTTC. The full variable domain, rest sourced from reference TRBV2 and TRBJ2-7, is EPEVTQTPSHQVTQMGQEVILRCVPISNHLYFYWYRQILGQKVEFLVSFYNNEISEKSEIFDDQFSVERPDGSNFTLKIRSTKLEDSAMYFCASRGEGEQYFGPGTRLTVT.

The chain recombines TRBV19 with TRBJ2-7; no reliable D call. This CDR3 has 11 residues. The germline V and J ends were trimmed by 10 bases and 7 bases, with 14 bases remaining between them. Germline V gene data show CDR1 as LNHDA and CDR2 as SQIVND (reference sequence). In DNA form, the CDR3 reads TGTGCCACTCGTTGGCTCGGGGAGCAGTACTTC. Translating it yields CATRWLGEQYF.

The chain combines TRBV11-2 with TRBJ2-1, with 8 bases identical to TRBD1. This CDR3 contains 13 residues. V shed 5 bases and J 6 bases; nucleotides not matched to a gene: 3. Germline assignment: CDR1 SGHAT and CDR2 FQNNGV. The CDR3 loop is CASSKGQGNEQFF. The CDR3 DNA sequence: TGTGCCAGCAGCAAAGGACAGGGCAATGAGCAGTTCTTC.

J is TRBJ1-5 and V is TRBV6-2 or TRBV6-3, with D maybe TRBD1 (6 bases). V lost 0 bases to trimming and J lost 0 bases, with 6 bases between them. The CDR3 is 15 amino acids. CDR1 and CDR2 (germline): MNHEY, SVGEGT. CDR3: CASSYSDSSNQPQHF. DNA for the CDR3: TGTGCCAGCAGTTACTCGGACAGTAGCAATCAGCCCCAGCATTTT.

The V call is TRBV20-1, the J call TRBJ2-1; D remains ambiguous. There are 14 residues in the CDR3. The V gene's germline CDR1 is DFQATT and CDR2 SNEGSKA (reference sequence). The V end was cut by 3 bases, the J end by 2 bases, with 11 bases between. The CDR3 sequence: CSASFRLAYNEQFF. The CDR3, as DNA: TGCAGTGCTAGTTTCAGGCTGGCCTACAATGAGCAGTTCTTC.

This chain connects TRBV9 to TRBJ1-1; TRBD1 aligns across 7 bases. The CDR3 covers 14 residues. Germline V gene data show CDR1 as SGDLS and CDR2 as YYNGEE. The V segment lost 2 bases and the J segment 2 bases; nucleotides outside the gene matches: 3. CDR3 nucleotides: TGTGCCAGCAGCGTCGGGGACAGAAACACTGAAGCTTTCTTT. Its protein is CASSVGDRNTEAFF.

This chain uses TRBV28 with TRBJ1-2, with 8 bases lining up with TRBD1. The CDR3 has 22 amino acids. Germline V lookup: CDR1 MDHEN, CDR2 SYDVKM. J was trimmed by 0 bases and V by 5 bases; bases with no gene match: 26. CDR3 protein: CASSLPYQVQRATGATNYGYTF. CDR3 DNA: TGTGCCAGCAGTCTACCGTACCAAGTCCAGCGGGCGACAGGGGCAACTAACTATGGCTACACCTTC.

This chain links TRBV7-2 with TRBJ2-7, with TRBD1 matching 8 bases. Germline values: CDR1 SGHTA, CDR2 FQGNSA. The CDR3 runs 15 residues. Unmatched junction bases numbered 4, after V lost 1 base and J lost 2 bases. CDR3: CASSLGGQGPYEQYF. Here the CDR3 DNA reads TGTGCCAGCAGCTTAGGCGGACAGGGACCCTACGAGCAGTACTTC.